This is a list of T cell receptor beta chains from one sample in a study of chemoradiotherapy in HPV16-positive cancers. TCRdb's copy holds only in-frame clones and misses some; the assay was immunoSEQ multiplex PCR. The sample consists of about 20,000 clones, roughly 86% of them appearing once. The starting material was blood, obtained from a patient who underwent chemoradiotherapy. The receptors here all came from a human donor with HPV-associated anogenital cancer. Each CDR3 is given with its conserved first and last residue. A D gene is named only where the DNA matches it firmly. Part of the rows lack a size; the others show once, few, many or a class for expanded clones.

CDR3aa: CASSYIRGLNTEAFF; CDR3nt: TGTGCCAGCAGTTACATCCGGGGTCTCAACACTGAAGCTTTCTTT; j_gene: TRBJ1-1; abundance: .; v_gene: TRBV6-6; d_gene: .
CDR3aa: CASSEFAGYSSYEQYF; CDR3nt: TGTGCCAGCAGTGAATTCGCAGGTTATAGCTCCTACGAGCAGTACTTC; j_gene: TRBJ2-7; abundance: .; v_gene: TRBV2; d_gene: .
CDR3aa: CASSPGRGDLHYYEQYF; CDR3nt: TGTGCCAGCTCACCAGGACGGGGGGACCTTCATTACTACGAGCAGTACTTC; j_gene: TRBJ2-7; abundance: .; v_gene: TRBV18; d_gene: TRBD2
CDR3aa: CASRTGAVNEQFF; CDR3nt: TGTGCCAGCAGGACAGGGGCCGTTAATGAGCAGTTCTTC; j_gene: TRBJ2-1; abundance: .; v_gene: TRBV6-1; d_gene: TRBD1
CDR3aa: CASSLDPLPNTEAFF; CDR3nt: TGCGCCAGCAGCTTGGATCCCCTTCCCAACACTGAAGCTTTCTTT; j_gene: TRBJ1-1; abundance: .; v_gene: TRBV5-1; d_gene: .
CDR3aa: CASSVGPGNTEAFF; CDR3nt: TGTGCCAGCAGCGTAGGTCCCGGGAACACTGAAGCTTTCTTT; j_gene: TRBJ1-1; abundance: .; v_gene: TRBV9; d_gene: .
CDR3aa: CASSHRTGLSTDTQYF; CDR3nt: TGCGCCAGCAGCCATCGGACAGGACTTAGCACAGATACGCAGTATTTT; j_gene: TRBJ2-3; abundance: .; v_gene: TRBV5-1; d_gene: TRBD1
CDR3aa: CASSQELPVLSGTSYEQYF; CDR3nt: TGTGCCAGCAGCCAAGAACTCCCCGTCCTTAGCGGGACTTCCTACGAGCAGTACTTC; j_gene: TRBJ2-7; abundance: .; v_gene: TRBV4-2; d_gene: TRBD2
CDR3aa: CASSSLGDLYNEQFF; CDR3nt: TGTGCCAGTAGTAGCCTTGGGGACCTCTACAATGAGCAGTTCTTC; j_gene: TRBJ2-1; abundance: .; v_gene: TRBV19; d_gene: .
CDR3aa: CASSPGGKYGEQYF; CDR3nt: TGTGCCAGCTCACCGGGGGGTAAATACGGCGAGCAGTACTTC; j_gene: TRBJ2-7; abundance: .; v_gene: TRBV18; d_gene: .
CDR3aa: CASSLEETQYF; CDR3nt: TGTGCCAGCAGCTTAGAAGAGACCCAGTACTTC; j_gene: TRBJ2-5; abundance: .; v_gene: TRBV11-2; d_gene: .
CDR3aa: CATSTDTKFSYEQYF; CDR3nt: TGTGCCACCAGCACGGACACAAAGTTCTCCTACGAGCAGTACTTC; j_gene: TRBJ2-7; abundance: .; v_gene: TRBV15; d_gene: .
CDR3aa: CASSQETEQFF; CDR3nt: TGCGCCAGCAGCCAAGAGACAGAGCAGTTCTTC; j_gene: TRBJ2-1; abundance: .; v_gene: TRBV4-1; d_gene: .
CDR3aa: CASSEWTGVRSQPQHF; CDR3nt: TGTGCCAGCAGTGAATGGACGGGGGTGAGGAGTCAGCCCCAGCATTTT; j_gene: TRBJ1-5; abundance: few; v_gene: TRBV6-1; d_gene: .
CDR3aa: CASTGTAYNEQFF; CDR3nt: TGCGCCAGCACCGGGACAGCGTACAATGAGCAGTTCTTC; j_gene: TRBJ2-1; abundance: .; v_gene: TRBV5-1; d_gene: TRBD1
CDR3aa: CASSLTTGDNEQFF; CDR3nt: TGTGCCAGCAGCTTAACAACAGGGGACAATGAGCAGTTCTTC; j_gene: TRBJ2-1; abundance: .; v_gene: TRBV7-9; d_gene: TRBD1
CDR3aa: CASSRRGGNSPLHF; CDR3nt: TGTGCCAGCAGCAGACGGGGGGGTAATTCACCCCTCCACTTT; j_gene: TRBJ1-6; abundance: .; v_gene: TRBV9; d_gene: .
CDR3aa: CASSIVLGEETTYEQYF; CDR3nt: TGTGCCAGTAGTATAGTTCTCGGGGAGGAAACTACCTACGAGCAGTACTTC; j_gene: TRBJ2-7; abundance: .; v_gene: TRBV19; d_gene: .
CDR3aa: CASTDPGSGNTIYF; CDR3nt: TGTGCCAGCACCGACCCGGGCTCTGGAAACACCATATATTTT; j_gene: TRBJ1-3; abundance: .; v_gene: TRBV6-5; d_gene: .
CDR3aa: CATKRDNSGNTIYF; CDR3nt: TGTGCCACTAAGCGAGACAACTCTGGAAACACCATATATTTT; j_gene: TRBJ1-3; abundance: .; v_gene: TRBV10-3; d_gene: .
CDR3aa: CATSVDQGSGQQTF; CDR3nt: TGTGCCACCAGCGTTGACCAGGGTTCTGGACAGCAGACCTTC; j_gene: TRBJ1-2; abundance: .; v_gene: TRBV15; d_gene: .
CDR3aa: CASSIGREQYF; CDR3nt: TGTGCCAGTAGTATTGGACGCGAGCAGTACTTC; j_gene: TRBJ2-7; abundance: .; v_gene: TRBV19; d_gene: .
CDR3aa: CASSYEYEQYF; CDR3nt: TGTGCCAGCAGTTATGAGTACGAGCAGTACTTC; j_gene: TRBJ2-7; abundance: .; v_gene: TRBV6-1; d_gene: .
CDR3aa: CASSSRGSNQPQHF; CDR3nt: TGTGCCAGCAGTTCCAGGGGCAGCAATCAGCCCCAGCATTTT; j_gene: TRBJ1-5; abundance: .; v_gene: TRBV27; d_gene: .
CDR3aa: CASSIIFGSGYGYTF; CDR3nt: TGTGCCAGTAGTATAATATTCGGCAGTGGCTATGGCTACACCTTC; j_gene: TRBJ1-2; abundance: .; v_gene: TRBV19; d_gene: .
CDR3aa: CASTDRGRYEQYF; CDR3nt: TGTGCCAGTACCGACAGGGGGCGATACGAGCAGTACTTC; j_gene: TRBJ2-7; abundance: once; v_gene: TRBV27; d_gene: TRBD1
CDR3aa: CASTSGQGNTEAFF; CDR3nt: TGTGCCAGCACTTCGGGACAGGGGAACACTGAAGCTTTCTTT; j_gene: TRBJ1-1; abundance: .; v_gene: TRBV2; d_gene: TRBD1
CDR3aa: CASTRQGPHEQYF; CDR3nt: TGTGCCAGCACCAGACAGGGTCCCCACGAGCAGTACTTC; j_gene: TRBJ2-7; abundance: .; v_gene: TRBV6-5; d_gene: TRBD1
CDR3aa: CASSAGTSPVFEQYF; CDR3nt: TGTGCCAGCAGCGCTGGGACGAGCCCCGTCTTCGAGCAGTACTTC; j_gene: TRBJ2-7; abundance: .; v_gene: TRBV9; d_gene: .
CDR3aa: CASSIQGPGNTIYF; CDR3nt: TGTGCCAGCAGCATACAGGGCCCTGGAAACACCATATATTTT; j_gene: TRBJ1-3; abundance: .; v_gene: TRBV7-9; d_gene: .
CDR3aa: CATETGTPGYQPQHF; CDR3nt: TGTGCCACCGAGACCGGGACCCCGGGGTATCAGCCCCAGCATTTT; j_gene: TRBJ1-5; abundance: .; v_gene: TRBV19; d_gene: .
CDR3aa: CASSLYAGLNEKLFF; CDR3nt: TGTGCCAGCAGCTTGTATGCAGGTTTAAATGAAAAACTGTTTTTT; j_gene: TRBJ1-4; abundance: .; v_gene: TRBV5-6; d_gene: .
CDR3aa: CASSLIAGGGTDTQYF; CDR3nt: TGCGCCAGCAGCTTGATAGCGGGAGGTGGCACAGATACGCAGTATTTT; j_gene: TRBJ2-3; abundance: .; v_gene: TRBV5-1; d_gene: TRBD2
CDR3aa: CASRSGGSNTEAFF; CDR3nt: TGTGCCAGCAGGAGTGGAGGCAGCAACACTGAAGCTTTCTTT; j_gene: TRBJ1-1; abundance: .; v_gene: TRBV5-5; d_gene: .
CDR3aa: CASSAGPLSNQPQHF; CDR3nt: TGTGCCAGCAGTGCTGGTCCACTTAGCAATCAGCCCCAGCATTTT; j_gene: TRBJ1-5; abundance: once; v_gene: TRBV2; d_gene: .
CDR3aa: CATKEGPRQYF; CDR3nt: TGTGCCACCAAAGAGGGACCCCGACAGTACTTC; j_gene: TRBJ2-5; abundance: .; v_gene: TRBV15; d_gene: .
CDR3aa: CASIKTGNAPDTQYF; CDR3nt: TGTGCCAGCATCAAAACAGGGAATGCACCCGATACGCAGTATTTT; j_gene: TRBJ2-3; abundance: .; v_gene: TRBV6-1; d_gene: .
CDR3aa: CASSSDRGKETQYF; CDR3nt: TGTGCCAGCAGCTCGGACCGGGGCAAAGAGACCCAGTACTTC; j_gene: TRBJ2-5; abundance: .; v_gene: TRBV5-4; d_gene: .
CDR3aa: CASRGDQPQHF; CDR3nt: TGTGCCAGCAGGGGGGATCAGCCCCAGCATTTT; j_gene: TRBJ1-5; abundance: .; v_gene: TRBV6-9; d_gene: .
CDR3aa: CSVGSGQLSGANVLTF; CDR3nt: TGCAGCGTTGGCTCGGGACAGCTTTCTGGGGCCAACGTCCTGACTTTC; j_gene: TRBJ2-6; abundance: few; v_gene: TRBV29-1; d_gene: TRBD1
CDR3aa: CASSLDYGSDEQYF; CDR3nt: TGTGCCAGCAGCTTAGATTATGGTTCGGACGAGCAGTACTTC; j_gene: TRBJ2-7; abundance: .; v_gene: TRBV11-2; d_gene: .
CDR3aa: CAWKGQGKTEAFF; CDR3nt: TGTGCCTGGAAAGGACAGGGGAAGACTGAAGCTTTCTTT; j_gene: TRBJ1-1; abundance: .; v_gene: TRBV30; d_gene: TRBD1
CDR3aa: CASSEVGNFNRVYSPLHF; CDR3nt: TGTGCCAGCAGTGAAGTGGGGAATTTTAACAGGGTTTACTCACCCCTCCACTTT; j_gene: TRBJ1-6; abundance: once; v_gene: TRBV6-1; d_gene: .
CDR3aa: CASSLSRNNYGYTF; CDR3nt: TGTGCCAGCAGCTTAAGCAGGAATAACTATGGCTACACCTTC; j_gene: TRBJ1-2; abundance: .; v_gene: TRBV11-2; d_gene: .
CDR3aa: CASSLDMDNQETQYF; CDR3nt: TGTGCCAGCAGCTTAGATATGGACAACCAAGAGACCCAGTACTTC; j_gene: TRBJ2-5; abundance: .; v_gene: TRBV11-2; d_gene: .
CDR3aa: CAWSRDRNNSPLHF; CDR3nt: TGTGCCTGGAGCCGGGACAGAAACAATTCACCCCTCCACTTT; j_gene: TRBJ1-6; abundance: .; v_gene: TRBV30; d_gene: TRBD1
CDR3aa: CASSEMRRGGRDEQFF; CDR3nt: TGTGCCAGCAGTGAAATGAGGCGGGGGGGCCGGGATGAGCAGTTCTTC; j_gene: TRBJ2-1; abundance: .; v_gene: TRBV6-1; d_gene: TRBD2
CDR3aa: CASSDAYRGREKLFF; CDR3nt: TGTGCCAGCAGTGATGCCTACAGGGGGCGTGAAAAACTGTTTTTT; j_gene: TRBJ1-4; abundance: .; v_gene: TRBV6-1; d_gene: TRBD1
CDR3aa: CASRHGTPSGTQYF; CDR3nt: TGTGCCAGCAGACATGGGACACCTTCTGGGACCCAGTACTTC; j_gene: TRBJ2-5; abundance: few; v_gene: TRBV7-9; d_gene: .
CDR3aa: CASSPPSLYTEAFF; CDR3nt: TGTGCCAGCTCACCACCTTCATTGTACACTGAAGCTTTCTTT; j_gene: TRBJ1-1; abundance: few; v_gene: TRBV18; d_gene: .
CDR3aa: CASRLTGNEKLFF; CDR3nt: TGCGCCAGCAGATTAACAGGGAATGAAAAACTGTTTTTT; j_gene: TRBJ1-4; abundance: .; v_gene: TRBV4-1; d_gene: .
CDR3aa: CASSQVGAPYTF; CDR3nt: TGCGCCAGCAGCCAAGTTGGGGCCCCCTACACCTTC; j_gene: TRBJ1-2; abundance: .; v_gene: TRBV4-1; d_gene: .
CDR3aa: CAISESDRTETQYF; CDR3nt: TGTGCCATCAGTGAGTCAGACAGGACAGAGACCCAGTACTTC; j_gene: TRBJ2-5; abundance: .; v_gene: TRBV10-3; d_gene: .
CDR3aa: CASSTPRTDPTQYF; CDR3nt: TGTGCCAGCAGCACCCCAAGGACGGATCCGACGCAGTATTTT; j_gene: TRBJ2-3; abundance: .; v_gene: TRBV21-1; d_gene: .
CDR3aa: CASSPPSRDTQYF; CDR3nt: TGTGCCAGCTCACCACCGAGCCGGGATACGCAGTATTTT; j_gene: TRBJ2-3; abundance: once; v_gene: TRBV18; d_gene: .
CDR3aa: CASTEQGTTANYGYTF; CDR3nt: TGTGCCAGCACAGAACAGGGCACTACAGCTAACTATGGCTACACCTTC; j_gene: TRBJ1-2; abundance: .; v_gene: TRBV13; d_gene: .
CDR3aa: CASSEGQGFYEQYF; CDR3nt: TGTGCCAGCAGTGAAGGACAGGGCTTCTACGAGCAGTACTTC; j_gene: TRBJ2-7; abundance: .; v_gene: TRBV6-1; d_gene: TRBD1
CDR3aa: CASSVGGINTEAFF; CDR3nt: TGTGCCAGCAGCGTAGGTGGGATAAACACTGAAGCTTTCTTT; j_gene: TRBJ1-1; abundance: .; v_gene: TRBV9; d_gene: .
CDR3aa: CASSQVDRGDEQYF; CDR3nt: TGTGCCAGCAGCCAAGTAGACAGGGGCGACGAGCAGTACTTC; j_gene: TRBJ2-7; abundance: .; v_gene: TRBV14; d_gene: TRBD1
CDR3aa: CASSLPGGINQPQHF; CDR3nt: TGTGCCAGCAGTTTGCCAGGGGGAATCAATCAGCCCCAGCATTTT; j_gene: TRBJ1-5; abundance: .; v_gene: TRBV28; d_gene: TRBD1